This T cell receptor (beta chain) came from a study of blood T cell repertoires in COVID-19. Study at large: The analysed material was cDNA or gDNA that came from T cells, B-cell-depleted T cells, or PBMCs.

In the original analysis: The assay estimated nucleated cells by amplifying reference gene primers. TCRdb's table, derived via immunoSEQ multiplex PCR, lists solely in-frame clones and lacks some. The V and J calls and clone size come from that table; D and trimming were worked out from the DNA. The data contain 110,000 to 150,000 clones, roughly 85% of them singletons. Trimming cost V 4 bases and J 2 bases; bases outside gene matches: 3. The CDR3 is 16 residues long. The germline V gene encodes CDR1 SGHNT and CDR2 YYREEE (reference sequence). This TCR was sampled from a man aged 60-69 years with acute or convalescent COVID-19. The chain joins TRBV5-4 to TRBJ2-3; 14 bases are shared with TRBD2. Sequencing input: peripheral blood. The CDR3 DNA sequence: TGTGCCAGCAGCGAGGGACTAGCGGGGGTCACAGATACGCAGTATTTT. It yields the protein CASSEGLAGVTDTQYF. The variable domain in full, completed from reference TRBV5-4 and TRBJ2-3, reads ETGVTQSPTHLIKTRGQQVTLRCSSQSGHNTVSWYQQALGQGPQFIFQYYREEENGRGNFPPRFSGLQFPNYSSELNVNALELDDSALYLCASSEGLAGVTDTQYFGPGTRLTVL.